Below are 9 T cell receptor beta chains sequenced from a single sample in a study of shared clonotypes between healthy human individuals (dated by TCRdb to the early 2020s). Libraries were made using the immunoSEQ multiplex PCR assay. TCRdb carries this immuneACCESS record with in-frame sequences only. Its versions omit some clonotypes, under half of them owing to an unresolved V gene in the studies checked, with the rest unexplained. The sample records about 1.1 million clones, 70% to 85% of which are singletons. More than 0.85% of the sample lies in the top ten. The sample comprised memory CD4+ T cells from PBMCs. The cell subset or site label here, explained by the study, means: CD45RA-negative fraction. Receptors were obtained from a man aged 18 to 29 in good health. Some clones in this sample may be carry-over from other donors' samples.

The chain uses TRBV28 and TRBJ2-7; 7 bases line up with TRBD2. With 5 bases clipped from V and 0 bases from J, the junction kept 4 bases outside the gene matches. Germline V gene lookup returns CDR1 MDHEN and CDR2 SYDVKM. This CDR3 is 14 amino acids long. The chain's CDR3 is CASSNLAVSYEQYF. CDR3 nucleotide sequence: TGTGCCAGCAGTAATCTAGCGGTCTCCTACGAGCAGTACTTC. Full variable domain (rest looked up from reference TRBV28 and TRBJ2-7): DVKVTQSSRYLVKRTGEKVFLECVQDMDHENMFWYRQDPGLGLRLIYFSYDVKMKEKGDIPEGYSVSREKKERFSLILESASTNQTSMYLCASSNLAVSYEQYFGPGTRLTVT.

The chain links TRBV5-1 to TRBJ2-3; 9 bases agree with TRBD1. Germline V gene data show CDR1 as SGHRS and CDR2 as YFSETQ. The CDR3 extends over 14 amino acids. V shed 1 base, J shed 5 bases, and the junction held 2 bases outside the gene matches. The CDR3 loop reads CASSLRQGGDTQYF. The CDR3 nucleotides are TGCGCCAGCAGCTTGAGACAGGGGGGAGATACGCAGTATTTT.

The gene calls are TRBV18 and TRBJ1-2; D unclear. The CDR3 extends over 13 amino acids. Trimming shortened V by 6 bases and J by 4 bases, and 12 bases separated the two germline ends. In germline, CDR1 is KGHSH, CDR2 LQKENI. The CDR3, as DNA: TGTGCCAGCTCCGCGGGAGTTGGCTATGGCTACACCTTC. This translates into CASSAGVGYGYTF.

The chain couples TRBV6-1 to TRBJ2-7, with a tentative D call TRBD1 (8 bases). V lost 1 base and J lost 4, with 17 bases in between. The CDR3 has 16 residues. Looked up from germline, CDR1 is MNHNS and CDR2 is SASEGT. The CDR3 DNA sequence: TGTGCCAGCAGTGAAGTTGGACACAGGGGGGGTTACGAGCAGTACTTC. Its translation is CASSEVGHRGGYEQYF.

The chain joins TRBV2 to TRBJ1-3; TRBD1 matches 10 bases. J gave up 5 bases and V 6 bases, and 4 bases lay outside the gene matches. Germline CDR1 and CDR2: SNHLY and FYNNEI. The CDR3 loop spans 14 amino acids. CDR3 DNA sequence: TGTGCCAGCAGCCGGGACAGGGGAAGAAACACCATATATTTT. Its protein is CASSRDRGRNTIYF.

This chain connects TRBV2 to TRBJ2-5; no reliable D call. The CDR3 sequence is 11 residues long. Trimming took 6 bases from V and 5 from J, leaving 7 bases between them. The V gene's germline CDR1 is SNHLY and CDR2 FYNNEI. As DNA, the CDR3 is TGTGCCAGCAGGATGGGGGAGACCCAGTACTTC. It is translated as CASRMGETQYF.

This clone was detected only once. V and J are TRBV15 and TRBJ2-5, with D tentatively TRBD1 (6 bases). Trimming removed 0 bases from V and 5 bases from J, with 10 bases in between. Germline CDR1 LNHNV, CDR2 YYDKDF (reference sequence). This CDR3 is 14 amino acids long. The CDR3 sequence is CATSREQGWETQYF. In DNA form, the CDR3 reads TGTGCCACCAGCAGAGAACAGGGATGGGAGACCCAGTACTTC.

The chain recombines TRBV28 with TRBJ2-2; D is possibly TRBD2 (5 bases). The CDR3 is 15 amino acids. Looked up from germline, CDR1 is MDHEN and CDR2 is SYDVKM. V was trimmed by 2 bases and J by 5 bases, leaving 12 bases between them. The CDR3 sequence is CASSLRRVLTGELFF. The CDR3 DNA reads as TGTGCCAGCAGTTTAAGGCGGGTCTTAACCGGGGAGCTGTTTTTT. The full variable domain, with the rest looked up from reference TRBV28 and TRBJ2-2, is DVKVTQSSRYLVKRTGEKVFLECVQDMDHENMFWYRQDPGLGLRLIYFSYDVKMKEKGDIPEGYSVSREKKERFSLILESASTNQTSMYLCASSLRRVLTGELFFGEGSRLTVL.

The gene calls are TRBV28 and TRBJ2-3, with 15 bases lining up with TRBD2. CDR3 size: 16 residues. V lost 8 bases to trimming and J lost 3 bases; unmatched junction nucleotides: 6. Per the germline V gene, CDR1 is MDHEN and CDR2 is SYDVKM. The CDR3 DNA sequence: TGTGCCAGCGGACTAGCGGGAGGGCGCCGGACAGATACGCAGTATTTT. This sequence encodes CASGLAGGRRTDTQYF.